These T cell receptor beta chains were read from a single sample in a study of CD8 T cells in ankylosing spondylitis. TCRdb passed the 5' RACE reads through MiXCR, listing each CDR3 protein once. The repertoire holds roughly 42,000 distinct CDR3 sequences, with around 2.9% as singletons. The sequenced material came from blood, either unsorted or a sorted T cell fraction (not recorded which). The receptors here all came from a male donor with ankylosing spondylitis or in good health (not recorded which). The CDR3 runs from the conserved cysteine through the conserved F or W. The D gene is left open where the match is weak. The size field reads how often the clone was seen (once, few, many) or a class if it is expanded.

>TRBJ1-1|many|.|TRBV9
CASSSDPGAEAFF
TGTGCCAGCAGCTCCGACCCGGGAGCTGAAGCTTTCTTT
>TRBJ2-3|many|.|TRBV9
CASSVVPQNTDTQYF
TGTGCCAGCAGCGTAGTCCCCCAGAACACAGATACGCAGTATTTT
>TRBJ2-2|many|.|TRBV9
CASSVVRGLDTGELFF
TGTGCCAGCAGCGTAGTGAGGGGGTTGGACACCGGGGAGCTGTTTTTT
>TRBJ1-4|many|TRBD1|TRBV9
CASSARTGVEKLFF
TGTGCCAGCAGCGCGAGGACAGGGGTCGAAAAACTGTTTTTT
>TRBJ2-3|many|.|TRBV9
CASSAEGRSTDTQYF
TGTGCCAGCAGCGCGGAGGGACGGAGCACAGATACGCAGTATTTT
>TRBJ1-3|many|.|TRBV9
CASSMQGVSGNTIYF
TGTGCCAGCAGCATGCAAGGGGTCTCTGGAAACACCATATATTTT
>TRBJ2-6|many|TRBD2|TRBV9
CASSPNPSGRVSGANVLTF
TGTGCCAGCAGCCCTAACCCTAGCGGGAGGGTATCGGGGGCCAACGTCCTGACTTTC
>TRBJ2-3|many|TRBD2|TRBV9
CASSDRLAGDTQYF
TGTGCCAGCAGCGACCGACTAGCAGGTGATACGCAGTATTTT
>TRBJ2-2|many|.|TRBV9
CASSGDGFGELFF
TGTGCCAGCAGCGGAGATGGGTTTGGGGAGCTGTTTTTT
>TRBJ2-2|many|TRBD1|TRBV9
CASSVRGQVQHTNTGELFF
TGTGCCAGCAGCGTAAGGGGACAGGTACAACATACGAACACCGGGGAGCTGTTTTTT
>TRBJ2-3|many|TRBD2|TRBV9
CASSVASLAGVYTQYF
TGTGCCAGCAGCGTAGCTAGCCTAGCGGGAGTGTATACGCAGTATTTT
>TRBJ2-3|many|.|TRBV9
CASSKQGTTDTQYF
TGTGCCAGCAGCAAACAGGGAACCACAGATACGCAGTATTTT
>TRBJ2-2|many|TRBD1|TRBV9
CASSVQITGGSAGELFF
TGTGCCAGCAGCGTGCAAATTACAGGGGGCTCGGCCGGGGAGCTGTTTTTT
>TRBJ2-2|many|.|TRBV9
CASSLHDYTGELFF
TGTGCCAGCAGCCTACACGACTACACCGGGGAGCTGTTTTTT
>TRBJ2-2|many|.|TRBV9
CASSVVSSEAGELFF
TGTGCCAGCAGCGTAGTATCCAGTGAGGCCGGGGAGCTGTTTTTT
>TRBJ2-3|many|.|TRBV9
CASSVVGSTAIDTQYF
TGTGCCAGCAGCGTAGTGGGGTCCACTGCTATCGATACGCAGTATTTT
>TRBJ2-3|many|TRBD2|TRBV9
CASSPSGLVRGTDTQYF
TGTGCCAGCAGCCCGTCGGGACTAGTAAGGGGCACAGATACGCAGTATTTT
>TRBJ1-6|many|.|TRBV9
CASSPTGILGDSPLHF
TGTGCCAGCAGCCCAACAGGGATCCTGGGGGATTCACCCCTCCACTTT
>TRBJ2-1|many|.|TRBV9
CASSVGSTSSYNEQFF
TGTGCCAGCAGCGTAGGTAGCACTAGCTCCTACAATGAGCAGTTCTTC
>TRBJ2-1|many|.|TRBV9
CASSVGGDYYNEQFF
TGTGCCAGCAGCGTAGGTGGTGACTACTACAATGAGCAGTTCTTC
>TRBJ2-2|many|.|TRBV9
CASSVEAGELFF
TGTGCCAGCAGCGTAGAGGCCGGGGAGCTGTTTTTT